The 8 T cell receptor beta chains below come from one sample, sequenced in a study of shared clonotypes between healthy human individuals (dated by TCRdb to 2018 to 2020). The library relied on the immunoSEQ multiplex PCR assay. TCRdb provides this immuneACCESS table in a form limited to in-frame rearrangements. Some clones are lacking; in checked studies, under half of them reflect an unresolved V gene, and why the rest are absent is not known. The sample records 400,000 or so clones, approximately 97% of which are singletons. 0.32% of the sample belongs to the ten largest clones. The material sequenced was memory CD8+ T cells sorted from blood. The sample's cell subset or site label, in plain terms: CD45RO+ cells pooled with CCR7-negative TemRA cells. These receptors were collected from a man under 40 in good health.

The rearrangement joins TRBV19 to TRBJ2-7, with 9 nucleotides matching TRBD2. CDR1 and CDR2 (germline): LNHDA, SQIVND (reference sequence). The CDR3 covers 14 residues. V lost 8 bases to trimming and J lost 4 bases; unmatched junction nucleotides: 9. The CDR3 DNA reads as TGTGCCAGTCGTAATGCTAGCGGGAATTACGAGCAGTACTTC. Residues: CASRNASGNYEQYF.

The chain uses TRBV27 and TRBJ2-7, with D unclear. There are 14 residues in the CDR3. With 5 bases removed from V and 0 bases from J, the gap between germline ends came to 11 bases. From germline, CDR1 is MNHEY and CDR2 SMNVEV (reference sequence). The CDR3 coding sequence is TGTGCCAGCAGTCAAACTACTACCTCCTACGAGCAGTACTTC. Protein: CASSQTTTSYEQYF.

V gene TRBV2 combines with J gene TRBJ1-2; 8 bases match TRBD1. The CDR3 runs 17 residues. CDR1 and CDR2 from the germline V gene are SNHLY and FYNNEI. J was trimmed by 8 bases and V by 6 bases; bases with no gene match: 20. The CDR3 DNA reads TGTGCCAGCAGCCTCAGGACCCGGACAGGGCGGGGGTTCGGCTACACCTTC. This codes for CASSLRTRTGRGFGYTF. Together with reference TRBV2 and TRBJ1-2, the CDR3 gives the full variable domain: EPEVTQTPSHQVTQMGQEVILRCVPISNHLYFYWYRQILGQKVEFLVSFYNNEISEKSEIFDDQFSVERPDGSNFTLKIRSTKLEDSAMYFCASSLRTRTGRGFGYTFGSGTRLTVV.

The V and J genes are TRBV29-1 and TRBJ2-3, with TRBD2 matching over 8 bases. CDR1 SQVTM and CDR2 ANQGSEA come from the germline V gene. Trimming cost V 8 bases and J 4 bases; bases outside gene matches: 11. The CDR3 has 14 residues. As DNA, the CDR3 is TGCAGCTCAAGAAGCGGGAGTTCCCCAGATACGCAGTATTTT. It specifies CSSRSGSSPDTQYF.

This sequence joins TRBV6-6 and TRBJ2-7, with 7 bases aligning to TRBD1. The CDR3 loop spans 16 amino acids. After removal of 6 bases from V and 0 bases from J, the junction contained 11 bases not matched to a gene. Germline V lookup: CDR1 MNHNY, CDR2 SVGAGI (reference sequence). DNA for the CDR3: TGTGCCAGCAGCCCTCACAGGGGCCTCCTCTCCTACGAGCAGTACTTC. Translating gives CASSPHRGLLSYEQYF.

CDR3 protein: CAWGTTYEQYF. Written as DNA, the CDR3 is TGCGCGTGGGGGACCACCTACGAGCAGTACTTC. V usage is TRBV10-1 and J usage is TRBJ2-7; D assignment may be TRBD1 or TRBD2 (5 bases each). There are 11 residues in the CDR3. In germline, CDR1 is WNHNN, CDR2 SYGVQD (reference sequence).

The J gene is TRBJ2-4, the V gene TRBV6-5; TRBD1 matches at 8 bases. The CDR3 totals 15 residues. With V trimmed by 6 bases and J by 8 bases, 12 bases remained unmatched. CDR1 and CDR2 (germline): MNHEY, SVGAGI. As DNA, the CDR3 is TGTGCCAGCAGGAATGGACAGGGCGGTGAATACATTCAGTACTTC. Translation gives CASRNGQGGEYIQYF.

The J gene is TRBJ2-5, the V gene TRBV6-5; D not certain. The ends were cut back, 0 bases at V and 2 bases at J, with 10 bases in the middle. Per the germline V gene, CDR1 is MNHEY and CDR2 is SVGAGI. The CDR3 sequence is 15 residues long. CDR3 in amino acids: CASSYSSNGQETQYF. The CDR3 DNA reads TGTGCCAGCAGTTACTCGAGTAACGGACAAGAGACCCAGTACTTC.